A single sample gave rise to the 29 T cell receptor beta chains below, sequenced in a study of glioma-infiltrating T cells. Amplification of TCR alpha and beta CDR3 regions from RNA used iRepertoire nested multiplex PCR. One entry per CDR3 protein, called by TCRdb with MiXCR from the multiplex PCR reads. This sample has tens of thousands of distinct CDR3 sequences, with 20% to 25% found just once. Sequencing was performed on glioma tissue, nonneoplastic brain tissue, or PBMCs (not recorded which). These receptors were obtained from a human donor with low-grade glioma or glioblastoma, undergoing nonglioma brain surgery, or in good health (not recorded which).

This clonotype was seen repeatedly, ten times or more. The rearrangement joins TRBV20-1 to TRBJ2-7, with D possibly TRBD1 on 6 matching bases. The CDR3 contains 15 residues. CDR1 DFQATT and CDR2 SNEGSKA come from the germline V gene (reference sequence). Trimming took off 0 bases at V and 7 bases at J, with 19 bases between the two ends. The CDR3 region has the DNA TGCAGTGCTAGAGATAGCAGGGGCCTGCCCAGGGAGCAGTACTTC. As protein: CSARDSRGLPREQYF.

As regards this clonotype: A much larger clone differs from this one at a single base, so this may be a read error. The chain uses TRBV29-1 and TRBJ2-1, with D perhaps matching TRBD1 (5 bases). Trimming pared 7 bases from V and 7 bases from J, leaving 23 bases between. The CDR3 contains 15 residues. Germline V gene sequence: CDR1 SQVTM, CDR2 ANQGSEA. The CDR3 sequence is CSAVPLGLGNNEQFF. CDR3 sequence (DNA): TGCAGCGCCGTCCCTCTGGGGCTGGGGAATAATGAGCAGTTCTTC.

Worth noting for this clonotype: One end of the junction fails to match germline, which may point to a read error. The CDR3 DNA follows: TGTGCCAGCAGCTTCTCTAGCGGGAGCGGGGAGCGGTTCTTC. This codes for CASSFSSGSGERFF. V gene TRBV7-2 combines with J gene TRBJ2-1; 10 bases map to TRBD2. CDR1 is SGHTA, CDR2 FQGNSA, per germline. The length of the CDR3 is 14 residues. The full variable domain, completed using reference TRBV7-2 and TRBJ2-1, is GAGVSQSPSNKVTEKGKDVELRCDPISGHTALYWYRQSLGQGLEFLIYFQGNSAPDKSGLPSDRFSAERTGGSVSTLTIQRTQQEDSAVYLCASSFSSGSGERFFGPGTRLTVL.

This clonotype was recorded at least ten times. The rearrangement uses TRBV20-1 and TRBJ2-7; D possibly matches TRBD1 or TRBD2 (5 bases each). This CDR3 region has 12 residues. Per the germline V gene, CDR1 is DFQATT and CDR2 is SNEGSKA (reference sequence). V was trimmed by 3 bases and J by 1 base, leaving 7 bases between them. For the CDR3, the DNA is TGCAGTGCTAGGGGGGAGTCCTACGAGCAGTACTTC. Its protein is CSARGESYEQYF.

This clonotype was recorded a few times. The chain employs TRBV4-2 and TRBJ1-1, with TRBD1 as a possible D gene (5 bases). The CDR3 contains 13 residues. Germline-derived CDR1 and CDR2 are LGHNA and YNFKEQ. V shed 6 bases and J shed 1 base, with 9 bases lying between them. The CDR3 DNA reads TGTGCCAGCAGTCGGGGCCGGAACACTGAAGCTTTCTTT. Its protein product is CASSRGRNTEAFF.

Comment on this clonotype: One base away lies a much larger clone, so this may be a sequencing read error. Because it lacks the conserved phenylalanine or tryptophan at the end, this CDR3 is likely a read error. It is unclear where the CDR3 begins or ends on the DNA, so no DNA is shown, and the CDR3 is as TCRdb lists it. This chain connects TRBV20-1 to TRBJ1-1. CDR1 and CDR2 (germline): DFQATT, SNEGSKA (reference sequence). The CDR3 region is 8 residues in length, termini included. The CDR3 reads CSVSDIWL.

This clonotype was seen many times. The chain links TRBV10-2 to TRBJ2-3; 8 bases map to TRBD2. Germline V lookup: CDR1 WSHSY, CDR2 SAAADI. The CDR3 sequence is 14 residues long. The V segment lost 6 bases and the J segment 2 bases; nucleotides outside the gene matches: 4. The CDR3 DNA reads TGCGCCAGCAGACGGGAGGGCCCCACAGATACGCAGTATTTT. Its translation: CASRREGPTDTQYF.

This clonotype was picked up many times. The chain joins TRBV7-8 to TRBJ2-7; D ambiguous. Germline V gene sequence: CDR1 SGHVS, CDR2 FQNEAQ. V lost 1 base, J lost 0 bases, and 7 bases lay in between. This CDR3 has 14 residues. For the CDR3, the DNA is TGTGCCAGCAGCTTAGAACAGAGCTCCTACGAGCAGTACTTC. Residues: CASSLEQSSYEQYF. The complete variable domain, with remaining parts taken from reference TRBV7-8 and TRBJ2-7, reads GAGVSQSPRYKVAKRGQDVALRCDPISGHVSLFWYQQALGQGPEFLTYFQNEAQLDKSGLPSDRFFAERPEGSVSTLKIQRTQQEDSAVYLCASSLEQSSYEQYFGPGTRLTVT.

This clonotype was counted at least ten times. The CDR3 nucleotides are TGTGCCAGCAGGCGACTAGCGGGGGAAGGTACGCAGTATTTT. Translated: CASRRLAGEGTQYF. The rearrangement links TRBV2 to TRBJ2-3; 12 bases line up with TRBD2. Germline CDR1 reads SNHLY; CDR2 reads FYNNEI. J was trimmed by 8 bases and V by 6 bases; bases with no gene match: 6. The CDR3 spans 14 residues.

The gene calls are TRBV15 and TRBJ1-1; D ambiguous. The V gene lost 2 bases and the J gene lost 6 bases, with 13 bases spanning the gap. This CDR3 has 14 amino acids. Germline V gives CDR1 LNHNV, CDR2 YYDKDF (reference sequence). The CDR3 nucleotides are TGTGCCACCAGCAGATTCGTGGGGAGTTCTGAAGCTTTCTTT. The encoded protein is CATSRFVGSSEAFF.

In the case of this clonotype: This could be a read error, since a much larger clone is one nucleotide away. V usage is TRBV7-9 and J usage is TRBJ2-5; no clear D. The CDR3 covers 11 residues. V lost 10 bases to trimming and J lost 4 bases, with 10 bases between them. CDR1 is SEHNR and CDR2 is FQNEAQ in the germline V gene (reference sequence). CDR3 in amino acids: CANSLIETQYF. The CDR3 DNA reads as TGTGCCAACAGTCTCATAGAGACCCAGTACTTC.

This chain links TRBV12-3 or TRBV12-4 with TRBJ2-3, with 10 bases aligning to TRBD2. J was trimmed by 1 base and V by 6 bases; bases with no gene match: 7. There are 16 residues in the CDR3. The CDR3: CASSHLAGAGTDTQYF. In DNA, the CDR3 is TGTGCCAGCAGCCATCTAGCGGGAGCTGGCACAGATACGCAGTATTTT.

As regards this clonotype: Since a much larger clone is just one base distant, this may be a read error. CDR3 sequence (DNA): TGTGCCACCATGCCCCCCGGCCCTTATGATGAGCAGTTCTTC. It specifies CATMPPGPYDEQFF. This chain uses TRBV15 with TRBJ2-1; no firm D call. The germline gives CDR1 LNHNV, CDR2 YYDKDF (reference sequence). CDR3 length: 14 residues. Deletions cut 7 bases from V and 8 bases from J, with 18 bases between. The full variable domain, its missing parts supplied by reference TRBV15 and TRBJ2-1, is DAMVIQNPRYQVTQFGKPVTLSCSQTLNHNVMYWYQQKSSQAPKLLFHYYDKDFNNEADTPDNFQSRRPNTSFCFLDIRSPGLGDTAMYLCATMPPGPYDEQFFGPGTRLTVL.

Many counts were recorded for this clonotype. This chain joins TRBV10-3 and TRBJ2-3; TRBD2 aligns across 11 bases. Germline V lookup: CDR1 ENHRY, CDR2 SYGVKD. The CDR3 covers 17 residues. The V gene end was trimmed by 4 bases and the J gene end by 6 bases; junction bases not matched to a gene: 12. Written as DNA, the CDR3 is TGTGCCATCAGTGCTGCCATGCTAGCGGGAGGCCCGGATACGCAGTATTTT. Translated, it gives CAISAAMLAGGPDTQYF.

This clonotype was counted many times. The rearrangement joins TRBV6-1 to TRBJ1-3; no clear D. V lost 5 bases and J 0 bases, leaving 11 bases between the germline ends. Germline V gene lookup returns CDR1 MNHNS and CDR2 SASEGT. The CDR3 consists of 15 residues. The DNA for the CDR3 is TGTGCCAGCAGTCAAGGGCGGGCCTCTGGAAACACCATATATTTT. Encoded protein: CASSQGRASGNTIYF.

The V call is TRBV19, the J call TRBJ2-1; D is uncertain. Per germline, CDR1 LNHDA and CDR2 SQIVND (reference sequence). The length of the CDR3 is 15 residues. The V end was cut by 5 bases, the J end by 1 base, with 12 bases between. The CDR3: CASSRGIQSYNEQFF. The CDR3 DNA reads as TGTGCCAGTAGTCGCGGAATTCAATCCTACAATGAGCAGTTCTTC. The whole variable domain, filled in from reference TRBV19 and TRBJ2-1, reads DGGITQSPKYLFRKEGQNVTLSCEQNLNHDAMYWYRQDPGQGLRLIYYSQIVNDFQKGDIAEGYSVSREKKESFPLTVTSAQKNPTAFYLCASSRGIQSYNEQFFGPGTRLTVL.

This clonotype was counted a single time. The V call is TRBV5-6, the J call TRBJ1-2; 7 positions match TRBD1. From germline, CDR1 is SGHDT and CDR2 YYEEEE. The CDR3 consists of 15 residues. Losses at the gene ends were 4 bases for V and 5 bases for J; bases not matched to a gene: 11. CDR3 in DNA: TGTGCCAGCAGCCCAGGGGGTTTCGTCGTATATGGCTACACCTTC. Protein product: CASSPGGFVVYGYTF.

The chain uses TRBV18 and TRBJ1-1; a possible D gene is TRBD1 (5 bases). In germline, CDR1 is KGHSH, CDR2 LQKENI. V lost 2 bases and J 0 bases, leaving 13 bases between the germline ends. This CDR3 is built from 16 residues. The CDR3 DNA reads as TGTGCCAGCTCACCAAATACTGGGGGTATGAACACTGAAGCTTTCTTT. Residues: CASSPNTGGMNTEAFF.

Worth noting for this clonotype: A much bigger clone sits one base away, suggesting this may be a read error. The rearrangement uses TRBV12-3 or TRBV12-4 and TRBJ1-1, with D hard to call. Between the trimmed V and J ends, which lost 0 bases and 3 bases, there was a span of 14 bases. The CDR3 loop spans 16 amino acids. Written as DNA, the CDR3 is TGTGCCAGCAGTTTAGCGCTGGGTAGGATAGACACTGAAGCTTTCTTT. This translates into CASSLALGRIDTEAFF.

With regard to this clonotype: A read error may be the cause here, since a much bigger clone is one base away. The chain is built from TRBV7-9 and TRBJ2-1, with D unresolved. V was clipped by 5 bases and J by 8 bases, with 19 bases between them. The CDR3 covers 15 residues. The germline V gene has CDR1 SEHNR and CDR2 FQNEAQ (reference sequence). The CDR3 DNA reads TGTGCCAGCAGCGTCCAACCTATAGTATCCGATGAGCAGTTCTTC. It translates to CASSVQPIVSDEQFF.

The sample holds a few counts of this clonotype. The chain recombines TRBV5-1 with TRBJ2-3; the match to TRBD1 covers 10 bases. CDR3 length: 16 residues. V dropped 4 bases and J dropped 1; count of bases not matched to a gene: 6. The germline V gene has CDR1 SGHRS and CDR2 YFSETQ. The CDR3 reads CASSPTGGGGTDTQYF. CDR3 nucleotide sequence: TGCGCCAGCAGCCCGACAGGGGGCGGTGGCACAGATACGCAGTATTTT.

This clonotype occurred once. Possible read error: a much larger clone is one base away. The chain combines TRBV7-7 with TRBJ2-5; TRBD2 matches 8 bases. After removal of 5 bases from V and 3 bases from J, the junction contained 14 bases not matched to a gene. CDR3 length: 17 amino acids. Germline CDR1 is SSHAT and CDR2 is FNYEAQ (reference sequence). CDR3 sequence: CASSLTGPAGAKETQYF. For the CDR3, the DNA is TGTGCCAGCAGCCTCACCGGACCAGCGGGGGCTAAAGAGACCCAGTACTTC.

This clonotype was seen at least ten times. This sequence joins TRBV6-1 and TRBJ2-2; 8 positions match TRBD1. This CDR3 comprises 15 residues. After removal of 10 bases from V and 0 bases from J, the junction contained 7 bases not matched to a gene. Germline V gene data show CDR1 as MNHNS and CDR2 as SASEGT. The CDR3: CAIRYRGANTGELFF. The CDR3 bases are TGTGCCATTAGATACAGGGGGGCGAACACCGGGGAGCTGTTTTTT.

This clonotype was seen more than once but under ten times. The CDR3: CSVEMRGVHEQYF. The CDR3 DNA reads TGCAGCGTTGAGATGAGAGGGGTTCACGAGCAGTACTTC. V usage is TRBV29-1 and J usage is TRBJ2-7, with D possibly being TRBD1 or TRBD2 (5 bases each). This CDR3 is 13 amino acids long. Trimming left V 3 bases short and J 5 bases short, with 14 bases between. Germline CDR1 and CDR2: SQVTM and ANQGSEA.

There are many counts of this clonotype. The rearrangement uses TRBV11-2 and TRBJ2-3; no definite D call. This CDR3 has 13 residues. V lost 5 bases, J lost 6 bases, and 12 bases lay in between. Germline assignment: CDR1 SGHAT and CDR2 FQNNGV. Here the CDR3 reads CASSRSSADTQYF. CDR3 in DNA: TGTGCCAGCAGCCGTTCCTCGGCCGATACGCAGTATTTT.

The V and J genes are TRBV18 and TRBJ2-7, with TRBD2 matching over 9 bases. V trimming: 2 bases; J trimming: 4 bases; junction bases outside the gene matches: 6. The V gene's germline CDR1 is KGHSH and CDR2 LQKENI. This CDR3 is built from 15 residues. Here the CDR3 reads CASSPSLAGKYEQYF. The CDR3 DNA reads as TGTGCCAGCTCACCATCCCTAGCGGGAAAGTACGAGCAGTACTTC.

This clonotype has just a few counts. The chain carries TRBV12-3 or TRBV12-4 and TRBJ1-2, with TRBD1 as a possible D gene (5 bases). The V gene lost 3 bases and the J gene lost 2 bases, with 10 bases spanning the gap. This CDR3 comprises 14 residues. The CDR3 DNA reads as TGTGCCAGCAGTTTGGAGGGACCGAACTATGGCTACACCTTC. This sequence encodes CASSLEGPNYGYTF.

On this clonotype: This clone may be a read error of a much larger clone one base away. This chain links TRBV6-6 with TRBJ2-1; the D is unclear. Germline V gives CDR1 MNHNY, CDR2 SVGAGI (reference sequence). The CDR3 length is 13 residues. V lost 10 bases and J lost 5, with 15 bases in between. The CDR3 bases are TGTGCCACCGCGAGAAGCCCCCACAATGAGCAGTTCTTC. Its translation: CATARSPHNEQFF.

A remark on this clonotype: One base away lies a much larger clone, so this may be a sequencing read error. The chain couples TRBV7-6 to TRBJ2-7; D possibly corresponds to TRBD1 (5 bases). CDR1 and CDR2 from the germline V gene are SGHVS and FNYEAQ. V lost 5 bases and J 9 bases, leaving 20 bases between the germline ends. This CDR3 region has 14 residues. The CDR3 spells CASSTGHRNSTQYF. The CDR3 nucleotides are TGTGCCAGCAGCACCGGACATAGGAATAGTACGCAGTACTTC.